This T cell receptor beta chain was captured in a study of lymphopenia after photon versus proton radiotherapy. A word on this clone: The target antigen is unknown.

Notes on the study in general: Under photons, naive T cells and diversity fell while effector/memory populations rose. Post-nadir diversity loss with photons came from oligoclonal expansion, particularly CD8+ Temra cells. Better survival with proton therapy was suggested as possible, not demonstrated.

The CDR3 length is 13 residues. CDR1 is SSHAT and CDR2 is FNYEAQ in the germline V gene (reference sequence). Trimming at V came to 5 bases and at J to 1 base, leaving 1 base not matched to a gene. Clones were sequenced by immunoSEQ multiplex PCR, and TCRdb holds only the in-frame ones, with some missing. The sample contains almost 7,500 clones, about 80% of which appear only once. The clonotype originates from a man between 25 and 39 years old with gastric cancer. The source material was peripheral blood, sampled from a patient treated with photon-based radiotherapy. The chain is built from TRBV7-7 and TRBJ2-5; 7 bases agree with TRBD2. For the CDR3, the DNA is TGTGCCAGCAGCACTAGCGTCCAAGAGACCCAGTACTTC. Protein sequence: CASSTSVQETQYF. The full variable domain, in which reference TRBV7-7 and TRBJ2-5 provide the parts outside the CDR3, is GAGVSQSPRYKVTKRGQDVTLRCDPISSHATLYWYQQALGQGPEFLTYFNYEAQPDKSGLPSDRFSAERPEGSISTLTIQRTEQRDSAMYRCASSTSVQETQYFGPGTRLLVL.